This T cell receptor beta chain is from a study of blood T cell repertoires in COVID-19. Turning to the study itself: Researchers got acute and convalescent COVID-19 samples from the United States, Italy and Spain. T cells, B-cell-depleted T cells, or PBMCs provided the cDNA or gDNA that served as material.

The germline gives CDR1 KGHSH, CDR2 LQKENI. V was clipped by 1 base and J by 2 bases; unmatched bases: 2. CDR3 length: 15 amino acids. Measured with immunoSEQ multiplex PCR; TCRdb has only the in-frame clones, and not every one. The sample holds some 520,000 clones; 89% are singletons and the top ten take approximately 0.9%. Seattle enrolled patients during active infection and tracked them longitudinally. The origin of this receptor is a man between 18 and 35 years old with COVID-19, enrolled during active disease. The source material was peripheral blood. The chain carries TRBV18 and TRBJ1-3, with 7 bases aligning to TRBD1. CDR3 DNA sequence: TGTGCCAGCTCACCACGAGACAGGGCTGGAAACACCATATATTTT. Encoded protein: CASSPRDRAGNTIYF. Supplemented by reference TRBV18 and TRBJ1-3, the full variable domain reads NAGVMQNPRHLVRRRGQEARLRCSPMKGHSHVYWYRQLPEEGLKFMVYLQKENIIDESGMPKERFSAEFPKEGPSILRIQQVVRGDSAAYFCASSPRDRAGNTIYFGEGSWLTVV.